Shown below are 13 T cell receptor beta chains from a single sample sequenced in a study of beta chain features in type 1 diabetes (dated by TCRdb to the late 2010s). Points the paper makes about the study in general: A moderate but significant shortening of TCRB CDR3 length was observed in type 1 diabetes patients in all four CD4+ subsets.

The method was the immunoSEQ multiplex PCR assay. All of the isolated RNA was reverse transcribed with the High Capacity cDNA Reverse Transcription Kit, so expressed TCRB transcripts were sequenced. TCRdb took over this immuneACCESS table, retaining in-frame rearrangements with V and J assigned. Such tables are incomplete; in checked studies, under half of the missing clones stem from an unresolved V gene, and the remainder is unexplained. In this sample the table shows about 340,000 clones, approximately 15% of which occur a single time. Nearly 0.015% of the sample is held by the ten biggest clonotypes. What these receptors recognize is not known. Sequenced material: naive CD4+ T cells from blood. Explained via the paper, the cell subset or site label denotes: true naive CD4+ T cells. All receptors come from a woman under 30 with type 1 diabetes.

This chain links TRBV9 with TRBJ1-4, with TRBD1 matching 10 bases. V trimming: 4 bases; J trimming: 7 bases; junction bases outside the gene matches: 10. The CDR3 loop spans 16 amino acids. In germline, CDR1 is SGDLS, CDR2 YYNGEE. The CDR3: CASSPQIGQGGEKLFF. The CDR3 DNA is TGTGCCAGCAGCCCGCAGATCGGACAGGGGGGTGAAAAACTGTTTTTT.

This clone turned up a few times. The J gene is TRBJ1-1, the V gene TRBV28; D is ambiguous. The ends were cut back, 2 bases at V and 1 base at J, with 11 bases in the middle. In germline, CDR1 is MDHEN, CDR2 SYDVKM. This CDR3 has 15 residues. The CDR3 sequence: CASSLGSIKNTEAFF. The CDR3 bases are TGTGCCAGCAGTTTAGGCAGTATCAAGAACACTGAAGCTTTCTTT.

A few counts support this clone. This chain uses TRBV15 with TRBJ2-3; 8 nucleotides agree with TRBD2. The V gene end was trimmed by 1 base and the J gene end by 3 bases; junction bases not matched to a gene: 3. Germline V gene lookup returns CDR1 LNHNV and CDR2 YYDKDF (reference sequence). The CDR3 runs 15 residues. CDR3 sequence: CATSRAGGLTDTQYF. DNA of the CDR3: TGTGCCACCAGCAGAGCGGGAGGGTTGACAGATACGCAGTATTTT.

The chain uses TRBV9 and TRBJ2-5; 10 bases line up with TRBD2. The germline gives CDR1 SGDLS, CDR2 YYNGEE. The CDR3 has 16 residues. V dropped 0 bases and J dropped 2; count of bases not matched to a gene: 4. This chain's CDR3 is CASSVAGLAVQETQYF. The CDR3 region has the DNA TGTGCCAGCAGCGTAGCCGGACTAGCGGTACAAGAGACCCAGTACTTC.

This clone came up a few times. J is TRBJ2-1 and V is TRBV7-2; 13 nucleotides align to TRBD2. V shed 5 bases, J shed 8 bases, and the junction held 3 bases outside the gene matches. The V gene's germline CDR1 is SGHTA and CDR2 FQGNSA. CDR3 length equals 14 residues. DNA of the CDR3: TGTGCCAGCAGCATCGGACTAGCGGGAGATGAGCAGTTCTTC. Its translation: CASSIGLAGDEQFF.

This sequence joins TRBV6-5 and TRBJ2-3; unclear D gene. Germline-derived CDR1 and CDR2 are MNHEY and SVGAGI. The CDR3 is 16 amino acids. V was trimmed by 0 bases and J by 1 base, leaving 11 bases between them. The DNA for the CDR3 is TGTGCCAGCAGTTACTCGAACAGCCAGGGCACAGATACGCAGTATTTT. Amino acids: CASSYSNSQGTDTQYF.

This clone has only a few counts. V usage is TRBV5-1 and J usage is TRBJ2-1; unclear D gene. Germline loops: CDR1 SGHRS, CDR2 YFSETQ. The CDR3 runs 14 residues. The V and J ends lost 5 bases and 4 bases respectively, with 13 bases between them. CDR3 sequence: CASRPVPNYNEQFF. In DNA form, the CDR3 reads TGCGCCAGCAGACCGGTCCCCAATTACAATGAGCAGTTCTTC.

V usage is TRBV11-2 and J usage is TRBJ2-5, with 7 bases identical to TRBD1. CDR1 SGHAT and CDR2 FQNNGV come from the germline V gene. The CDR3 covers 18 residues. V lost 6 bases to trimming and J lost 5 bases; unmatched junction nucleotides: 21. CDR3 bases: TGTGCCAGCAGAAACATAAAGAGACAGGACAGGCTCAAGGAGACCCAGTACTTC. Translated, it gives CASRNIKRQDRLKETQYF.

This clone was seen a handful of times. The chain is built from TRBV2 and TRBJ1-2; D gene unclear. V lost 6 bases to trimming and J lost 2 bases, with 13 bases between them. Looked up from germline, CDR1 is SNHLY and CDR2 is FYNNEI. The CDR3 extends over 14 amino acids. CDR3 residues: CASSPAWANYGYTF. The CDR3 DNA sequence: TGTGCCAGCAGCCCCGCCTGGGCCAACTATGGCTACACCTTC.

This clone was detected a few times. The chain employs TRBV5-1 and TRBJ2-5; no reliable D call. The germline V gene encodes CDR1 SGHRS and CDR2 YFSETQ. The length of the CDR3 is 14 residues. The V gene lost 0 bases and the J gene lost 2 bases, with 8 bases spanning the gap. Written as DNA, the CDR3 is TGCGCCAGCAGCTTGGACATTTCACAAGAGACCCAGTACTTC. It yields the protein CASSLDISQETQYF.

This CDR3 reads CASSLGGGTGLSGANVLTF. CDR3 coding DNA: TGTGCCAGCAGCTTAGGGGGCGGGACAGGGCTCTCTGGGGCCAACGTCCTGACTTTC. This chain connects TRBV7-8 to TRBJ2-6; 9 nucleotides match TRBD1. Trimming removed 1 base from V and 0 bases from J; junction bases left unmatched: 7. The CDR3 loop spans 19 amino acids. Per germline, CDR1 SGHVS and CDR2 FQNEAQ.

V and J are TRBV11-2 and TRBJ2-1; D remains ambiguous. Germline V gives CDR1 SGHAT, CDR2 FQNNGV. The CDR3 loop spans 13 amino acids. The V gene lost 2 bases and the J gene lost 5 bases, with 7 bases spanning the gap. The CDR3 coding sequence is TGTGCCAGCAGCTTAAGTTTAGACAATGAGCAGTTCTTC. Protein: CASSLSLDNEQFF.

This clone has only a few counts. The chain employs TRBV18 and TRBJ2-1, with 11 bases fitting TRBD2. The CDR3 has 19 residues. V shed 1 base and J 0 bases; nucleotides not matched to a gene: 8. Per the germline V gene, CDR1 is KGHSH and CDR2 is LQKENI. The CDR3 spells CASSPQQVAGGSSYNEQFF. The CDR3 DNA is TGTGCCAGCTCACCACAACAGGTAGCGGGAGGGAGCTCCTACAATGAGCAGTTCTTC.